The sequence of this T cell receptor beta chain was determined in a study of blood T cell repertoires in COVID-19. This clone was observed once. Method: immunoSEQ multiplex PCR; TCRdb's copy keeps in-frame clones and lacks some. This sample has more than 250,000 clones, with roughly 86% found just once. Germline V lookup: CDR1 SGHNT, CDR2 YENEEA. CDR3 length: 14 amino acids. V was pared by 3 bases and J by 1 base, with 9 bases between. The TCR was taken from a woman aged 18 to 35 who had recovered from COVID-19. The material sequenced was PBMCs or T cells enriched from blood (not recorded which). The chain carries TRBV11-3 and TRBJ1-1; possibly TRBD1 for D (6 bases). The CDR3 loop reads CASSLSGQNTEAFF. The CDR3 nucleotides are TGTGCCAGCAGCTTGTCGGGACAGAACACTGAAGCTTTCTTT.